The 6 T cell receptor beta chains given below trace back to one sample, sequenced in a study of blood T cell repertoires in COVID-19. Sequencing used immunoSEQ multiplex PCR; TCRdb keeps in-frame clones, though not all of them. The sample has hundreds of thousands of clones, approximately 86% seen once. The sequencing input was peripheral blood. All receptors derive from a woman aged 65 to 85 with COVID-19, enrolled during active disease.

Comment on this clone: Other nucleotide sequences in the sample specify the same CDR3. The V call is TRBV6-6, the J call TRBJ2-7, with D perhaps TRBD1 (5 bases). This CDR3 contains 12 residues. The germline gives CDR1 MNHNY, CDR2 SVGAGI (reference sequence). V dropped 6 bases and J dropped 4 bases, with 10 bases sitting between them. This CDR3 reads CASSLRVYEQYF. The CDR3 nucleotides are TGTGCCAGCAGCCTCAGGGTTTACGAGCAGTACTTC.

The chain carries TRBV6-5 and TRBJ1-2; TRBD1 agrees at 11 bases. V gave up 6 bases and J gave up 6 bases; unmatched junction bases: 9. The CDR3 has 15 residues. Germline values: CDR1 MNHEY, CDR2 SVGAGI. The CDR3 reads CASRLGTGGRNGYTF. DNA of the CDR3: TGTGCCAGCAGACTCGGGACAGGGGGTCGGAATGGCTACACCTTC.

The chain is built from TRBV19 and TRBJ2-7; possibly TRBD2 for D (6 bases). V was clipped by 1 base and J by 2 bases, with 21 bases between them. Germline lookup yields CDR1 LNHDA and CDR2 SQIVND (reference sequence). This CDR3 spans 18 amino acids. CDR3 nucleotide sequence: TGTGCCAGTAGTATAGGGCCCGGTGGGGGACTCGGGACCTACGAGCAGTACTTC. This encodes CASSIGPGGGLGTYEQYF.

The V gene is TRBV6-5, the J gene TRBJ2-7, with 12 bases aligning to TRBD2. The CDR3 has 15 amino acids. Germline CDR1 reads MNHEY; CDR2 reads SVGAGI. V lost 5 bases, J lost 2 bases, and 4 bases stayed unmatched. For the CDR3, the DNA is TGTGCCAGCAGTCTCACTAGCGGGGGGACCTACGAGCAGTACTTC. Its protein product is CASSLTSGGTYEQYF.

This chain links TRBV15 with TRBJ1-5, with no clear D. CDR3 length: 14 amino acids. Trimming cost V 1 base and J 1 base, with 5 bases left between them. Germline V CDR1 and CDR2: LNHNV, YYDKDF (reference sequence). The CDR3 DNA sequence: TGTGCCACCAGCAGAGCGGGGAGCAATCAGCCCCAGCATTTT. It encodes CATSRAGSNQPQHF.

The CDR3: CASSLGSGQLNQPQHF. CDR3 nucleotides: TGTGCCAGCAGCTTAGGTTCTGGACAGTTGAATCAGCCCCAGCATTTT. The rearrangement uses TRBV7-4 and TRBJ1-5, with D possibly being TRBD1 (6 bases). This CDR3 comprises 16 residues. V was trimmed by 1 base and J by 4 bases, leaving 14 bases between them. Germline values: CDR1 SGHVT, CDR2 SQSDAQ.